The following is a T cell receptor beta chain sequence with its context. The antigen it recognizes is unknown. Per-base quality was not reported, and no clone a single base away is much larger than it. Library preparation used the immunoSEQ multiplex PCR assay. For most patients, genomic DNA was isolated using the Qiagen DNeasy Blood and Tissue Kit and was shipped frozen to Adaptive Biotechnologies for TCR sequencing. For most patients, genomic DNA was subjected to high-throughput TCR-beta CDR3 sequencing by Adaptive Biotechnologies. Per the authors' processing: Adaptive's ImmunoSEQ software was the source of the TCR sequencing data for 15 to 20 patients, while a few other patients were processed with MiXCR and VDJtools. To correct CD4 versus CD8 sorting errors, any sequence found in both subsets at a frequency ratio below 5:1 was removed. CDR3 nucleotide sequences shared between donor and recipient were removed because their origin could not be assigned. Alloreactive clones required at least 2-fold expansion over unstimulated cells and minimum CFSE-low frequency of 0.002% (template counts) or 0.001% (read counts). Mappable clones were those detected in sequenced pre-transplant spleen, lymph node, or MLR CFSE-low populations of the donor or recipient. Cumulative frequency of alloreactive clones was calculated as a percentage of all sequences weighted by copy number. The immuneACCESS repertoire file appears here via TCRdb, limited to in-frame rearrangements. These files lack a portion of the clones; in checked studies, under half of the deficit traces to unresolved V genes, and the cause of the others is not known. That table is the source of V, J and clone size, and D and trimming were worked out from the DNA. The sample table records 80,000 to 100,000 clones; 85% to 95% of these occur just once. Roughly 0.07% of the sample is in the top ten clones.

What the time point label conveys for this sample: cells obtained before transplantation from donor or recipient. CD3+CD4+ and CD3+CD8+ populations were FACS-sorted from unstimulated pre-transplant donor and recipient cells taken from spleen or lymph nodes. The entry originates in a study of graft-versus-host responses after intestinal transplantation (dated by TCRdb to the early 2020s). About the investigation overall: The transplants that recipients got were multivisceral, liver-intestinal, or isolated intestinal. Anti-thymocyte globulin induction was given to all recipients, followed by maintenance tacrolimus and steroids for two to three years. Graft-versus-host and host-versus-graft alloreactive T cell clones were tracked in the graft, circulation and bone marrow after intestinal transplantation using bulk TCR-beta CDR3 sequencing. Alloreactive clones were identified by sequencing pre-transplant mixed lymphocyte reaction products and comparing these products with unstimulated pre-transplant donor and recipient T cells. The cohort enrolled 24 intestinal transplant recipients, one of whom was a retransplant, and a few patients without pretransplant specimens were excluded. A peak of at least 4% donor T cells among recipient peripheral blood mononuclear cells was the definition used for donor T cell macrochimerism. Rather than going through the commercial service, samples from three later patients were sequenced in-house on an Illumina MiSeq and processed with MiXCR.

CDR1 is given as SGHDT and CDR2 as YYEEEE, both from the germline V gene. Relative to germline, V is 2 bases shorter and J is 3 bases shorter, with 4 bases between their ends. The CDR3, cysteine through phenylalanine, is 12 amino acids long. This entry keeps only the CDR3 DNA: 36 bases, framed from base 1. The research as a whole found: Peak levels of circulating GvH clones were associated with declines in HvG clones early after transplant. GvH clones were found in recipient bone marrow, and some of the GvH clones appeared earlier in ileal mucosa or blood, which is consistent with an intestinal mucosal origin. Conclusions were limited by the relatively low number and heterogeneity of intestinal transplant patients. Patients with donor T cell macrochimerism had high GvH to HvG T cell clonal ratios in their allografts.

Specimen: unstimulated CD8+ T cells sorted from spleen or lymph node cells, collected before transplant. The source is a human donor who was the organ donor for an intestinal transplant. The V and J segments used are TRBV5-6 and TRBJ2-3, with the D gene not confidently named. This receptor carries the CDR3 CASSFSTDTQYF. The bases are TGTGCCAGCAGCTTTAGTACAGATACGCAGTATTTT.